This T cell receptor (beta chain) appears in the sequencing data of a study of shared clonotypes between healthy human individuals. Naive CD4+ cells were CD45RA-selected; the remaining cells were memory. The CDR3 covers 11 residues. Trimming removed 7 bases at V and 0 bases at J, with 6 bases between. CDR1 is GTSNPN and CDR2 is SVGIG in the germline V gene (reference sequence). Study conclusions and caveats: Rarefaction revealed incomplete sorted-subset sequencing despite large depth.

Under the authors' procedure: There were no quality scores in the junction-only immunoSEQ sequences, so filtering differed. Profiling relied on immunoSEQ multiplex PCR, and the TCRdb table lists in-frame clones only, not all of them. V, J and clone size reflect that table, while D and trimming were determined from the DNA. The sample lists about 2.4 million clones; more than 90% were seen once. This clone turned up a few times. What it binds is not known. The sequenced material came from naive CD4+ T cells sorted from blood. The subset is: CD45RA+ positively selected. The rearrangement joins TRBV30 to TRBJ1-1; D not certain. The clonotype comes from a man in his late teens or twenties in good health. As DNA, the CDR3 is TGTGCCTATCAGGTGAACACTGAAGCTTTCTTT. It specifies CAYQVNTEAFF. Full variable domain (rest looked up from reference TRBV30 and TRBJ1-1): SQTIHQWPATLVQPVGSPLSLECTVEGTSNPNLYWYRQAAGRGLQLLFYSVGIGQISSEVPQNLSASRPQDRQFILSSKKLLLSDSGFYLCAYQVNTEAFFGQGTRLTVV.